A single sample is the source of the 9 T cell receptor beta chains below, sequenced in a study of T cells in Graves' hyperthyroidism and ophthalmopathy. From RNA transcripts, TCR beta CDR3 regions were amplified. Initially, a first-round RT-PCR of the TCR CDR3 employed the HTBI primer set. TCRdb redid the calling of the multiplex PCR reads with MiXCR, one entry per CDR3 protein. This sample has about 420,000 distinct CDR3 sequences; 15% to 17% occur once, and the top ten carry around 14%. What was sequenced was blood. Every receptor here comes from a woman aged 18-30 years with Graves' hyperthyroidism.

This clonotype was counted only a few times. The chain uses TRBV7-9 and TRBJ1-2; 10 positions agree with TRBD1. The CDR3 has 15 residues. CDR1 is SEHNR, CDR2 FQNEAQ, per germline (reference sequence). Trimming removed 0 bases from V and 5 bases from J; junction bases left unmatched: 3. Here the CDR3 reads CASSLAGGQGYGYTF. The CDR3 nucleotides read TGTGCCAGCAGCTTAGCGGGGGGACAGGGGTATGGCTACACCTTC.

This clonotype was observed a handful of times. V usage is TRBV28 and J usage is TRBJ1-6, with D perhaps TRBD1 (5 bases). CDR1 is MDHEN, CDR2 SYDVKM, per germline. V was cut by 5 bases and J by 7 bases, with 18 bases left in between. The CDR3 has 16 amino acids. CDR3 protein: CASSVDSPNGNSPLHF. CDR3 sequence (DNA): TGTGCCAGCAGTGTCGACAGCCCCAACGGGAATTCACCCCTCCACTTT.

This clonotype was counted ten times or more. The chain is built from TRBV3-1 and TRBJ2-5; a weak D match, TRBD1 (5 bases). The V end lost 1 base, the J end lost 5 bases, and 14 bases lay between the germline ends. CDR1 and CDR2 from the germline V gene are LGHDT and YNNKEL (reference sequence). The CDR3 is 15 amino acids. The CDR3 sequence: CASSQGTLPRETQYF. In DNA, the CDR3 is TGTGCCAGCAGCCAAGGGACACTGCCTCGGGAGACCCAGTACTTC.

The CDR3 spells CASSPEVSYNEQFF. DNA of the CDR3: TGTGCCAGCAGCCCGGAGGTGTCCTACAATGAGCAGTTCTTC. The V call is TRBV5-4, the J call TRBJ2-1; possibly TRBD2 for D (5 bases). V shed 4 bases and J shed 1 base, with 9 bases lying between them. The CDR3 covers 14 residues. The germline gives CDR1 SGHNT, CDR2 YYREEE (reference sequence).

The rearrangement links TRBV20-1 to TRBJ2-7, with no clear D. Trimming stripped 0 bases from V and 2 bases from J, with 11 bases between. CDR1 is DFQATT, CDR2 SNEGSKA, per germline (reference sequence). The CDR3 has 14 residues. The CDR3 reads CSARDPDRPYEQYF. As DNA, the CDR3 is TGCAGTGCTAGAGATCCGGACCGCCCCTACGAGCAGTACTTC.

This clonotype was counted a single time. J is TRBJ1-5 and V is TRBV2; possible D gene TRBD1, 6 bases. The V end lost 6 bases, the J end lost 4 bases, and 19 bases lay between the germline ends. This CDR3 has 16 residues. The V gene's germline CDR1 is SNHLY and CDR2 FYNNEI. CDR3 sequence (DNA): TGTGCCAGCAGACGGAGACTGGGGGCTAGAAATCAGCCCCAGCATTTT. Amino acid sequence: CASRRRLGARNQPQHF.

This clonotype was detected only a few times. The chain uses TRBV10-3 and TRBJ2-5; D is perhaps TRBD2 (5 bases). This CDR3 has 11 amino acids. With 8 bases removed from V and 5 bases from J, the gap between germline ends came to 9 bases. Germline CDR1 and CDR2: ENHRY and SYGVKD. This chain's CDR3 is CAIGSGETQYF. The DNA for the CDR3 is TGTGCCATCGGGAGTGGGGAGACCCAGTACTTC.

At least ten counts were recorded for this clonotype. The chain combines TRBV2 with TRBJ1-1, with D unclear. The CDR3 runs 13 residues. V lost 2 bases and J 1 base, leaving 5 bases between the germline ends. Germline assignment: CDR1 SNHLY and CDR2 FYNNEI. CDR3 region: CASSERGNTEAFF. For the CDR3, the DNA is TGTGCCAGCAGTGAACGTGGGAACACTGAAGCTTTCTTT. Looking up the rest from reference TRBV2 and TRBJ1-1 gives the full variable domain: EPEVTQTPSHQVTQMGQEVILRCVPISNHLYFYWYRQILGQKVEFLVSFYNNEISEKSEIFDDQFSVERPDGSNFTLKIRSTKLEDSAMYFCASSERGNTEAFFGQGTRLTVV.

This clonotype has ten or more counts. V gene TRBV6-2 or TRBV6-3 combines with J gene TRBJ1-1, with D uncertain. CDR3 length: 12 residues. V gave up 6 bases and J gave up 4 bases, with 9 bases separating them. The germline CDR1 and CDR2 sequences are MNHEY and SVGEGT. CDR3: CASSHPGTEAFF. The DNA for the CDR3 is TGTGCCAGCAGCCACCCGGGCACTGAAGCTTTCTTT.